This TCR beta chain was profiled in a study of T cell repertoires in cytomegalovirus infection (dated by TCRdb to between 2018 and 2021). Looking at the study overall: Donor HLA type was relevant to the analysis, as public TCR beta signatures indicated carriage of CMV infection together with the matching HLA type. Broad study findings and their caveats: The ex vivo response was dominated by HLA-C-restricted CMV-specific TCR beta clonotypes, and the single most frequent clonotype in two of eight donors was supplied by these HLA-C-restricted clonotypes. Carriers of CMV infection plus the relevant HLA type were discriminated by the cumulative frequency of public TCR beta family members in the study cohort and in an independent roughly 340-donor cohort.

TCRdb records Illumina HiSeq 1500 as the sequencer. TCRdb handled the public reads itself, with Q25 trimming in fastp and clone calling in MiXCR, and kept productive beta chains. Entries are consolidated by CDR3 protein sequence, retaining the most common genes and DNA. This sample comprises around 740,000 distinct CDR3 sequences, 35% to 45% of them detected only once. The ten most abundant clones make up 2.5% to 3.5% of the sample. Points on this clonotype: Its antigen is not yet known. No much larger clone exists at a distance of one base, and base qualities are not known.

The CDR3 runs 15 amino acids, cysteine and phenylalanine included. Just CDR3 DNA is preserved here, 45 bases in frame from base 1. V trim: 1 base; J trim: 3 bases; unmatched bases: 4. CDR1 MGHRA and CDR2 YSYEKL are derived from the germline V gene. What was sequenced was PBMCs. The sequence was obtained from a human donor in good health (CMV status not recorded). Some clones in this sample may be carry-over from other donors' samples. The chain links TRBV4-1 with TRBJ1-2; 8 junctional bases match TRBD1. The DNA sequence follows: TGCGCCAGCAGCCAAGGGCAGGGGGCGGACTATGGCTACACCTTC. This sequence encodes CASSQGQGADYGYTF.